The present TCR beta chain was sequenced within a study of beta chain features in type 1 diabetes. Reverse transcribing all isolated RNA meant expressed TCRB transcripts were sequenced. Clones were read by immunoSEQ multiplex PCR, and TCRdb kept only the in-frame ones, dropping some. The sample comprises some 350,000 clones, about 10% of which are singletons, and 0.45% to 0.65% rests with the top ten. This clone showed up many times. What it binds is unknown. Germline V CDR1 and CDR2: MNHNY, SVGAGI (reference sequence). CDR3 size: 13 residues. Trimming pared 6 bases from V and 15 bases from J, leaving 21 bases between. Whole-study results and caveats: For Type 1 diabetes patients, all four CD4+ subsets carried TCRB CDR3s that were moderately but significantly shorter.

This chain uses TRBV6-6 with TRBJ2-1; maybe TRBD2 (5 bases). Specimen: central memory CD4+ T cells from blood. The origin of this receptor is a man aged 25-45 years with type 1 diabetes. In DNA form, the CDR3 reads TGTGCCAGCAGCGCTCTCCTTAGGACTGAAGGGTTCTTC. Its translation is CASSALLRTEGFF.